These 3 T cell receptor beta chains originate from one sample sequenced in a study of human T cells and chemical hapten exposure. TCRdb reprocessed the RACE reads with MiXCR, giving one entry per CDR3 protein. This repertoire shows 300,000 to 400,000 distinct CDR3 sequences, about 7% found once; its top ten account for 7.5% to 9%. Time point here: patch test 1, 2 weeks after DPC sensitization. Treatment of the sample: therapeutic diphenylcyclopropenone sensitization with weekly scalp DPC. The sequencing used whole blood, collected in connection with sensitization to the hapten diphenylcyclopropenone (DPC). These receptors were taken from a woman aged 18 to 35 with alopecia areata. Some clones in this sample may be carry-over from other donors' samples.

In its sample, this clonotype was seen many times. The rearrangement uses TRBV28 and TRBJ2-3; 8 bases map to TRBD1. In germline, CDR1 is MDHEN, CDR2 SYDVKM. This CDR3 region has 13 residues. V was clipped by 6 bases and J by 4 bases; unmatched bases: 3. CDR3 region: CASSTQGADTQYF. In DNA, the CDR3 is TGTGCCAGCAGCACACAGGGGGCAGATACGCAGTATTTT.

The chain couples TRBV10-3 to TRBJ1-3; D remains unclear. Trimming pared 9 bases from V and 1 base from J, leaving 10 bases between. CDR1 ENHRY and CDR2 SYGVKD come from the germline V gene. This CDR3 region has 13 residues. CDR3 nucleotide sequence: TGTGCCATTAGACTGCCGTCTGGAAACACCATATATTTT. It translates to CAIRLPSGNTIYF.

This clonotype was found many times. The chain recombines TRBV5-4 with TRBJ1-3; D is ambiguous. The V gene's germline CDR1 is SGHNT and CDR2 YYREEE (reference sequence). The CDR3 has 15 residues. V lost 3 bases to trimming and J lost 0 bases, with 10 bases between them. The CDR3 DNA reads as TGTGCCAGCAGCTCGGGCCAATTCTCTGGAAACACCATATATTTT. This sequence encodes CASSSGQFSGNTIYF.